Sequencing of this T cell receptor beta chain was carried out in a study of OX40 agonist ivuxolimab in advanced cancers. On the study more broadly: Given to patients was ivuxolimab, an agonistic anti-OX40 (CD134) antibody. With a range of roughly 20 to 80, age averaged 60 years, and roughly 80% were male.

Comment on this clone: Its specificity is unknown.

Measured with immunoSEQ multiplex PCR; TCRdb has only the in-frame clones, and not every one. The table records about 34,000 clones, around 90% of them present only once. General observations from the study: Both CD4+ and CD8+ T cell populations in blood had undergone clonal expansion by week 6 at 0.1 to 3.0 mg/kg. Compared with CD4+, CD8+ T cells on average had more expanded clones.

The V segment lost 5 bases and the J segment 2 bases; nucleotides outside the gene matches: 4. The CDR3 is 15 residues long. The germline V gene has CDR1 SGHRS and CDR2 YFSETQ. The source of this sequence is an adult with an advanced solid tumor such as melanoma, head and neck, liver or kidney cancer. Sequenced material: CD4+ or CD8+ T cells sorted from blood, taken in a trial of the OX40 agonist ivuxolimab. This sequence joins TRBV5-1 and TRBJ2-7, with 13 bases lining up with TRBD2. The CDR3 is CASRIGLAGAYEQYF. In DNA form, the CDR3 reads TGCGCCAGCAGAATCGGACTAGCGGGGGCCTACGAGCAGTACTTC.